These T cell receptor beta chains were read from a single sample in a study of CD8 T cells in seronegative destructive rheumatoid arthritis. Assay used: immunoSEQ multiplex PCR; TCRdb lists only in-frame clones, some missing. In the table there are roughly 13,000 clones, around 83% of which are singletons. Sequencing was performed on CD8+ T cells from blood. Every receptor here comes from a woman between 25 and 49 years old with seronegative destructive rheumatoid arthritis. Both conserved end residues are part of each CDR3. The D gene is left open where the match is weak. Clone sizes are given selectively: once, few, many, or a class where the clone is expanded.

j_gene,d_gene,abundance,v_gene,CDR3nt,CDR3aa
TRBJ1-2,-,-,TRBV6-5,TGTGCCAGCAGGCCCGGGGAGCACTATGGCTACACCTTC,CASRPGEHYGYTF
TRBJ1-2,-,-,TRBV4-1,TGCGCCAGCAGCCAGGCCCGAGGGGGTAGCCTCTATGGCTACACCTTC,CASSQARGGSLYGYTF
TRBJ2-2,-,-,TRBV9,TGTGCCAGCAGTGCCCGGGACACATCAGCGAACACCGGGGAGCTGTTTTTT,CASSARDTSANTGELFF
TRBJ2-6,TRBD1,-,TRBV27,TGTGCCAGCAGTTTATACAGGGGATCCACTGGGGCCAACGTCCTGACTTTC,CASSLYRGSTGANVLTF
TRBJ2-5,TRBD2,-,TRBV27,TGTGCCACCCACTTGGCGGGGGAAATCCAAGAGACCCAGTACTTC,CATHLAGEIQETQYF
TRBJ2-7,-,-,TRBV6-1,TGTGCCAGCAGTGAAAGGGGCCCCTACGAGCAGTACTTC,CASSERGPYEQYF
TRBJ1-5,TRBD1,-,TRBV5-4,TGTGCCTCGGGACAGCCAAACAATCAGCCCCAGCATTTT,CASGQPNNQPQHF
TRBJ1-4,-,-,TRBV9,TGTGCCAGCAGCGTAGGGGGCGGTTATGAAAAACTGTTTTTT,CASSVGGGYEKLFF
TRBJ2-1,TRBD2,-,TRBV11-2,TGTGCCAGCAGCTTAACGTTCGGAGGGCTAGCGGAAGGGTATGAGCAGTTCTTC,CASSLTFGGLAEGYEQFF
TRBJ2-2,-,few,TRBV7-3,TGTGCCAGCAGCTTCGGGGAAACCGGGGAGCTGTTTTTT,CASSFGETGELFF
TRBJ1-5,-,-,TRBV4-1,TGCGCCAGCAGCCAAGACTGGCAGGGCAGTTGGCCCCAGCATTTT,CASSQDWQGSWPQHF
TRBJ1-1,-,-,TRBV7-3,TGTGCCAGCAGCTTAGACACTTACACTGAAGCTTTCTTT,CASSLDTYTEAFF
TRBJ2-1,TRBD1,few,TRBV19,TGTGCCAGTAGTCCCCAACCGGGACAGGAATTGGGGGTGCAGTTCTTC,CASSPQPGQELGVQFF
TRBJ2-7,TRBD1,-,TRBV6-1,TGTGCCAGCAGTGAAGTAGGAGGGTGGGACAGGGGCAACGAGCAGTACTTC,CASSEVGGWDRGNEQYF
TRBJ1-2,-,-,TRBV7-3,TGTGCCAGCAGCCGCCCCCTTGAGTGGGGCTACACCTTC,CASSRPLEWGYTF
TRBJ1-4,TRBD1,-,TRBV11-2,TGTGCCAGCAGCCCGGGACAGGGGTGGAAACTGTTTTTT,CASSPGQGWKLFF
TRBJ2-1,TRBD1,-,TRBV7-8,TGTGCCAGCAGCCCACGAGCCGGGACAGGGGGAAACTACAATGAGCAGTTCTTC,CASSPRAGTGGNYNEQFF
TRBJ1-3,TRBD1,-,TRBV7-6,TGTGCCAGCAGCGCTCTCCACAGGGGCTCTGGAAACACCATATATTTT,CASSALHRGSGNTIYF
TRBJ2-4,TRBD1,-,TRBV2,TGTGCCAGCAGAGGACAGGGGGCAGACAAAAACATTCAGTACTTC,CASRGQGADKNIQYF
TRBJ1-5,-,-,TRBV28,TGTGCCAGCAGTTCCTCATCGCCGGGGTATAGCAATCAGCCCCAGCATTTT,CASSSSSPGYSNQPQHF
TRBJ1-1,TRBD1,-,TRBV6-1,TGTGCCAGCAGAAGGGGACAGGGGAACACTGAAGCTTTCTTT,CASRRGQGNTEAFF